The T cell receptor (beta chain) under discussion was sequenced for a study of T cells after somatic rescue of genetic block. Between the trimmed V and J ends, which lost 2 bases and 5 bases, there was a span of 12 bases. Germline V gene sequence: CDR1 KGHSH, CDR2 LQKENI. The CDR3 consists of 14 residues. Here immunoSEQ multiplex PCR was the method, and the copy in TCRdb shows in-frame clones only, minus some. The table lists 12,000 to 15,000 clones, approximately 70% of them singletons. The chain has TRBV18 and TRBJ2-5; D gene unclear. The sequence was obtained from a boy younger than 18. The sample was peripheral blood mononuclear cells (PBMCs). CDR3 protein: CASSPKDVRETQYF. Written as DNA, the CDR3 is TGTGCCAGCTCACCAAAGGATGTCCGGGAGACCCAGTACTTC.